Below, 10 T cell receptor beta chains from the same sample are listed, as sequenced in a study of shared clonotypes between healthy human individuals. Profiled with immunoSEQ multiplex PCR; TCRdb holds only in-frame clones, not every one. Of about 580,000 clones listed, 98% are singletons. Cells designated naive CD8 were CD45RO-negative and were positively selected for CCR7, with terminally differentiated effector memory CD45RA+ cells excluded. Input material: naive CD8+ T cells sorted from blood. These receptors were taken from a man aged 30 to 45 in good health.

The count of this clone is one. The gene calls are TRBV29-1 and TRBJ1-3; D is unresolved. V lost 5 bases and J 0 bases, leaving 8 bases between the germline ends. From germline, CDR1 is SQVTM and CDR2 ANQGSEA. This CDR3 is 13 amino acids long. In DNA, the CDR3 is TGCAGCGTTTTAGGATACTCTGGAAACACCATATATTTT. It yields the protein CSVLGYSGNTIYF.

V usage is TRBV27 and J usage is TRBJ2-3; D remains unclear. Trimming removed 6 bases from V and 1 base from J, with 5 bases in between. The CDR3 length is 12 residues. From germline, CDR1 is MNHEY and CDR2 SMNVEV (reference sequence). The CDR3 region is CASSRRTDTQYF. The CDR3 DNA sequence: TGTGCCAGCAGCCGACGCACAGATACGCAGTATTTT.

This rearrangement joins TRBV4-3 to TRBJ2-3; 12 bases map to TRBD1. V was clipped by 5 bases and J by 5 bases; unmatched bases: 5. Germline V gene sequence: CDR1 LGHNA, CDR2 YSLEER. CDR3 length: 15 amino acids. The CDR3 spells CASSVGQGAQDTQYF. The CDR3 DNA follows: TGCGCCAGCAGCGTGGGACAGGGGGCCCAAGATACGCAGTATTTT.

The rearrangement uses TRBV7-9 and TRBJ2-7; 7 nucleotides line up with TRBD2. From germline, CDR1 is SEHNR and CDR2 FQNEAQ (reference sequence). This CDR3 has 16 residues. V dropped 5 bases and J dropped 0; count of bases not matched to a gene: 10. The CDR3 region has the DNA TGTGCCAGCAGCACAAGGGAGGGACGGAGCTCCTACGAGCAGTACTTC. Protein product: CASSTREGRSSYEQYF.

This rearrangement joins TRBV11-2 to TRBJ2-7; no clear D. This CDR3 contains 13 residues. Trimming removed 5 bases at V and 1 base at J, with 9 bases between. CDR1 and CDR2 (germline): SGHAT, FQNNGV. The CDR3: CASSAGFSYEQYF. The CDR3 region has the DNA TGTGCCAGCAGCGCCGGGTTTTCCTACGAGCAGTACTTC.

The chain employs TRBV7-9 and TRBJ2-1, with D perhaps TRBD1 (5 bases). The CDR3 runs 14 residues. The ends were cut back, 0 bases at V and 7 bases at J, with 10 bases in the middle. Germline V lookup: CDR1 SEHNR, CDR2 FQNEAQ (reference sequence). CDR3 nucleotides: TGTGCCAGCAGCTTAGCGGGGCAGTGGAATGAGCAGTTCTTC. Its protein product is CASSLAGQWNEQFF.

The rearrangement uses TRBV29-1 and TRBJ2-7, with 15 nucleotides matching TRBD2. The germline V gene has CDR1 SQVTM and CDR2 ANQGSEA. This CDR3 region has 14 residues. Trimming took 5 bases from V and 4 from J; bases not matched to a gene: 3. The CDR3 loop is CSVRTSGRGYEQYF. The CDR3 region has the DNA TGCAGCGTTCGGACTAGCGGGAGGGGTTACGAGCAGTACTTC.

This chain connects TRBV11-2 to TRBJ2-7; 10 bases are shared with TRBD2. The CDR3 consists of 14 residues. CDR1 and CDR2 (germline): SGHAT, FQNNGV. J lost 2 bases, V lost 4 bases, and 2 bases had no gene match. CDR3 sequence reads: CASSSGLAAYEQYF. For the CDR3, the DNA is TGTGCCAGCAGCTCTGGACTAGCGGCCTACGAGCAGTACTTC. Full variable domain (remainder filled in from reference TRBV11-2 and TRBJ2-7): EAGVAQSPRYKIIEKRQSVAFWCNPISGHATLYWYQQILGQGPKLLIQFQNNGVVDDSQLPKDRFSAERLKGVDSTLKIQPAKLEDSAVYLCASSSGLAAYEQYFGPGTRLTVT.

The chain joins TRBV30 to TRBJ2-1; 11 bases are a match to TRBD2. The V and J ends lost 7 bases and 5 bases, in that order; junction bases with no gene match: 7. CDR1 is GTSNPN and CDR2 is SVGIG in the germline V gene (reference sequence). The CDR3 extends over 14 amino acids. This chain's CDR3 is CASNAGLADNEQFF. The CDR3 coding sequence is TGTGCCTCGAACGCGGGACTAGCGGACAATGAGCAGTTCTTC.

This CDR3 reads CASSTGSTPQYF. The CDR3 bases are TGTGCCAGCAGTACAGGGAGTACCCCGCAGTATTTT. The rearrangement links TRBV27 to TRBJ2-3, with a possible D match to TRBD1 (6 bases). Deletions cut 5 bases from V and 10 bases from J, with 13 bases between. This CDR3 spans 12 amino acids. Germline CDR1 reads MNHEY; CDR2 reads SMNVEV (reference sequence).